This T cell receptor (beta chain) was profiled in a study of T cell responses to AZD1222 COVID-19 vaccine listed by TCRdb under 2021. With regard to the full study: AZD1222 recipients whose second dose came at about 4 weeks and those whose second dose came at about 12 weeks were combined into one group, since spike-specific TCR depth and breadth did not differ between the two schedules. TCR sequencing covered 233 trial participants: 200 to 220 given two doses of AZD1222 and 26 given two doses of MenACWY control vaccine. Trial participants were enrolled by age into 18-55, 56-69 and 70-plus year subgroups, with about 150, 28 and 57 TCR-sequenced participants respectively.

V and J are truncated by 5 bases and 1 base respectively, leaving an intervening sequence of 6 bases. The germline V gene supplies CDR1 KGHSH and CDR2 LQKENI. There are 13 amino acids in the CDR3, from cysteine to phenylalanine inclusive. Just CDR3 DNA is preserved here, 39 bases in frame from base 1. This clone showed up just a few times. This clone's antigen is unknown. Within one base of it there is no much larger clone, and no base qualities were kept. Other DNA sequences in the same sample also yield this CDR3. The paper's findings and limits, for the study overall: A significant rise in spike-specific TCR breadth and depth was observed after two AZD1222 doses relative to day 0 and relative to MenACWY recipients. The vaccine-associated CD4 TCRs covered the entire spike protein, and the dominant responses fell in regions 160-218 and 743-854. Conclusions about previously exposed vaccinees are limited, since just a handful of AZD1222 recipients were seropositive for SARS-CoV-2 at baseline. Participants were mostly white British and included more females than males, and it was suggested by the authors that clonal diversity may have been underestimated. Reportedly, close to half of the unique spike-specific TCRs recognized epitopes lying outside the regions that are mutated in the B.1.351 and B.1.1.7 variants. Because no day 14 peak-response samples were available, the repertoires could be characterized only after the peak T cell response. The 56-69-year group was small, and its depth increase did not reach significance, likely because of low power.

The CDR3 regions of human TCRbeta chains were analyzed by immunosequencing. The authors' pipeline ran thus. Repertoire TCRs were checked for matches against a reference library of SARS-CoV-2-specific TCRs that had been generated using the MIRA antigen-specificity platform. Breadth was defined as the fraction of unique TCRs that were SARS-CoV-2-associated. Depth was defined as the fraction of total T cells that were SARS-CoV-2-associated. Using the MIRA data, each spike-specific TCR was mapped to the spike region that the TCR reacts to and placed in a CD4 or CD8 class. Log10-transformed breadth and depth values were compared by one-way ANOVA with Sidak's multiple comparisons tests. TCRdb holds this immuneACCESS table with in-frame rearrangements only. Some clones are missing; in checked studies, unresolved V genes explain under half, and the rest has no known cause. That table gives V, J and clone size, and the DNA gave D and trimming. This sample has 95,000 to 150,000 clones in its table, and approximately 85% of those were observed once. 9.4% of the sample belongs to the ten largest clones.

Sample time point, as interpreted from the label and publication: baseline before first vaccination. Vaccinee samples were obtained from the UK trials COV001 and COV002, which included a single-blind randomized controlled phase 2/3 trial of AZD1222 (ChAdOx1 nCoV-19) in healthy adults. For TCRbeta chain sequencing, PBMC samples from trial participants were taken at day 0 and at day 28 after the second dose. The receptor was derived from an adult in good health. The sequence links TRBV18 to TRBJ1-3; confidence is insufficient to name the D gene. The sequencing here drew on peripheral blood, taken on day 0 of AZD1222 vaccination. This receptor carries the CDR3 CASSSGSGNTIYF. The sequenced DNA: TGTGCCAGCTCAAGTGGTTCTGGAAACACCATATATTTT.